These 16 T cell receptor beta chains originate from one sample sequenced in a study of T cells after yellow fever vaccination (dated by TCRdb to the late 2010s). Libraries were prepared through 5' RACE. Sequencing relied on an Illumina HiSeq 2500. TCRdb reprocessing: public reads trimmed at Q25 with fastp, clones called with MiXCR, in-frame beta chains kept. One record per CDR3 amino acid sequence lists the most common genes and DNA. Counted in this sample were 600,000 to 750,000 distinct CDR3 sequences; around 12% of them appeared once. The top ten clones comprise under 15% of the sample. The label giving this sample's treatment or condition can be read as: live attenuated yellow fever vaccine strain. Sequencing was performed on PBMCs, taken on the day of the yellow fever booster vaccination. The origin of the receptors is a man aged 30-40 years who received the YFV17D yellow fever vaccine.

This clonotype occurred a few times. CDR3 sequence reads: CASSANTGWSGYTF. The CDR3 region has the DNA TGTGCCAGCAGTGCCAACACAGGGTGGAGCGGCTACACCTTC. The gene calls are TRBV27 and TRBJ1-2; tentatively, D is TRBD1 (6 bases). Trimming pared 5 bases from V and 8 bases from J, leaving 18 bases between. Germline assignment: CDR1 MNHEY and CDR2 SMNVEV (reference sequence). This CDR3 spans 14 amino acids.

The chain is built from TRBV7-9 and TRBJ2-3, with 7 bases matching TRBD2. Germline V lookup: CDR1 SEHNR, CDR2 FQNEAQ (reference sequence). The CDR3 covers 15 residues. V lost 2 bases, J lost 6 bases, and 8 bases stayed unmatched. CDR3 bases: TGTGCCAGCAGCTTAAGGGAGGGCCCAGCGGATACGCAGTATTTT. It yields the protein CASSLREGPADTQYF.

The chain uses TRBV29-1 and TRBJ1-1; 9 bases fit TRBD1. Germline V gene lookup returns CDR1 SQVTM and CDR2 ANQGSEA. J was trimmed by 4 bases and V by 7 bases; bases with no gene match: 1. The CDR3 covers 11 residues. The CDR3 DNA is TGCAGCGCACAGGGGGCCACTGAAGCTTTCTTT. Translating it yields CSAQGATEAFF. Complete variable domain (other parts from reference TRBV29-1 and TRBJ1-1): SAVISQKPSRDICQRGTSLTIQCQVDSQVTMMFWYRQQPGQSLTLIATANQGSEATYESGFVIDKFPISRPNLTFSTLTVSNMSPEDSSIYLCSAQGATEAFFGQGTRLTVV.

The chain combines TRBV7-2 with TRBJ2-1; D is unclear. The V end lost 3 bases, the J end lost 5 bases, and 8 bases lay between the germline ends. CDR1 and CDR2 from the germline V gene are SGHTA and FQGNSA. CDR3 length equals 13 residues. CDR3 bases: TGTGCCAGCAGCTTTTCACAGAACAATGAGCAGTTCTTC. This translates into CASSFSQNNEQFF.

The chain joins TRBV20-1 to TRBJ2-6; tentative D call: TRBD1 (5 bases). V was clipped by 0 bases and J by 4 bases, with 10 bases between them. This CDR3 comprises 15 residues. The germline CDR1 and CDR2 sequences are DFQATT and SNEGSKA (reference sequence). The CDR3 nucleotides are TGCAGTGCTAGAGAAGGGGTTGGCGGGGCCAACGTCCTGACTTTC. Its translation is CSAREGVGGANVLTF.

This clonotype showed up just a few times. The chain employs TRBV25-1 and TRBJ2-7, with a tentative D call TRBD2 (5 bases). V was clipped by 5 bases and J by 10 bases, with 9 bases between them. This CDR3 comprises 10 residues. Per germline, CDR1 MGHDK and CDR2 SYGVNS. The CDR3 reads CASSNPGQYF. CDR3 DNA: TGTGCCAGCAGTAACCCGGGACAGTACTTC.

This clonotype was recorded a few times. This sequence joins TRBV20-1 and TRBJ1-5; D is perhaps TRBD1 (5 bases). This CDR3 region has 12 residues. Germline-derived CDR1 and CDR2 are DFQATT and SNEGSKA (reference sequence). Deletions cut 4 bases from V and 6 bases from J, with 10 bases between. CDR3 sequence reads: CSAMEGAQPQHF. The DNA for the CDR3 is TGCAGTGCTATGGAAGGGGCTCAGCCCCAGCATTTT.

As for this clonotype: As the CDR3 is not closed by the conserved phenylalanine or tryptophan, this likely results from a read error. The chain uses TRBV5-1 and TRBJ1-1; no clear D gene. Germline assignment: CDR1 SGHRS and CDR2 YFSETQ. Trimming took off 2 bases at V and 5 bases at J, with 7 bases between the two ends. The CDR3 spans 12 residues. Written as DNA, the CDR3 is TGCGCCAGCAGCTTAGACGGGACTGAAGCTTTCCTT. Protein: CASSLDGTEAFL.

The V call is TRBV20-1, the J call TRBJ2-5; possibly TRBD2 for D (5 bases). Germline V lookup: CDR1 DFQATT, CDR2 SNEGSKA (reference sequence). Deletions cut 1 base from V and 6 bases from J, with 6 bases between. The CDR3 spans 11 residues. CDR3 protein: CSARGGKTQYF. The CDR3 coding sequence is TGCAGTGCTAGAGGAGGGAAGACCCAGTACTTC.

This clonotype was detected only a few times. CDR3 bases: TGTGCCAGCACGGACAACCCTAACTATGGCTACACCTTC. This gives the protein CASTDNPNYGYTF. This chain uses TRBV2 with TRBJ1-2, with a weak D call TRBD1 (5 bases). Deletions cut 7 bases from V and 0 bases from J, with 9 bases between. CDR1 SNHLY and CDR2 FYNNEI come from the germline V gene. The CDR3 totals 13 residues.

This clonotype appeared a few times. CDR3 sequence: CASSLGSSLSSYEQYF. The CDR3 bases are TGCGCCAGCAGCTTGGGGTCTAGCCTAAGCTCCTACGAGCAGTACTTC. The V call is TRBV5-1, the J call TRBJ2-7; tentatively, D is TRBD2 (5 bases). V lost 0 bases, J lost 0 bases, and 13 bases lay in between. CDR1 and CDR2 (germline): SGHRS, YFSETQ. This CDR3 has 16 amino acids.

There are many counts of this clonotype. The CDR3 region has the DNA TGTGCCAGCAGCTCCCGAACTAGCGGGAGTTACGAGCAGTACTTC. It encodes CASSSRTSGSYEQYF. The gene calls are TRBV7-2 and TRBJ2-7, with 11 nucleotides matching TRBD2. The CDR3 spans 15 residues. V lost 4 bases, J lost 4 bases, and 6 bases stayed unmatched. Germline V lookup: CDR1 SGHTA, CDR2 FQGNSA. Full variable domain (missing parts from reference TRBV7-2 and TRBJ2-7): GAGVSQSPSNKVTEKGKDVELRCDPISGHTALYWYRQSLGQGLEFLIYFQGNSAPDKSGLPSDRFSAERTGGSVSTLTIQRTQQEDSAVYLCASSSRTSGSYEQYFGPGTRLTVT.

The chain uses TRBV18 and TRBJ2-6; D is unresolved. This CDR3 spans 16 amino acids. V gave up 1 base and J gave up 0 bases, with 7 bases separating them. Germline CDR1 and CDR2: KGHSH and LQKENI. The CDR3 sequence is CASSPRNRSGANVLTF. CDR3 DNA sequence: TGTGCCAGCTCACCACGAAATCGCTCTGGGGCCAACGTCCTGACTTTC.

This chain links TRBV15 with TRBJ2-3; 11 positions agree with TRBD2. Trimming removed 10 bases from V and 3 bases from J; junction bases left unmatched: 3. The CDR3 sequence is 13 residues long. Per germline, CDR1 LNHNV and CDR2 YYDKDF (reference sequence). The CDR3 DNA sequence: TGTGCCATTACTAGCGGGGGAACAGATACGCAGTATTTT. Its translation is CAITSGGTDTQYF.

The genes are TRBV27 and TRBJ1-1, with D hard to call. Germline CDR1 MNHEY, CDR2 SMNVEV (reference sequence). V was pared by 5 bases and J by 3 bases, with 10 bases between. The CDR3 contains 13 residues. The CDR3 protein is CASSHGRDTEAFF. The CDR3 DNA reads TGTGCCAGCAGTCATGGACGAGACACTGAAGCTTTCTTT.

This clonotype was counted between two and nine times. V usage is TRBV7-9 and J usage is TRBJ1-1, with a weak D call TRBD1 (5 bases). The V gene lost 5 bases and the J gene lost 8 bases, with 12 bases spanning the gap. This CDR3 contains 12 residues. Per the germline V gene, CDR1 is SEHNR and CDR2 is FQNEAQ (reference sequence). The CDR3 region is CASSPLKGEAFF. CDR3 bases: TGTGCCAGCAGCCCGCTGAAGGGGGAAGCTTTCTTT. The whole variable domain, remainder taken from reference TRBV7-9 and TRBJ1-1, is DTGVSQNPRHKITKRGQNVTFRCDPISEHNRLYWYRQTLGQGPEFLTYFQNEAQLEKSRLLSDRFSAERPKGSFSTLEIQRTEQGDSAMYLCASSPLKGEAFFGQGTRLTVV.